Described below is a single TCR beta chain sequence and its context. Its specificity is unknown. Total RNA amounting to around 450 ng was the source from which TCR beta cDNA was made with a constant-region primer. Three rounds of nested multiplex PCR with slightly modified ARM-PCR produced TCR beta libraries. TRBV1-TRBV30 forward primers paired with a C-beta reverse primer drove the first two PCR rounds, 10 cycles each. TCRdb reprocessed the multiplex PCR reads with MiXCR, giving one entry per CDR3 protein. The sample has approximately 320,000 distinct CDR3 sequences; almost 60% are singletons. V lost 7 bases and J lost 7; bases outside the gene matches: 9. The CDR3 has 14 amino acids. Germline CDR1 MNHEY, CDR2 SVGEGT. The entry originates in a study of tumor-infiltrating lymphocytes in primary liver carcinoma. Study details: Donors underwent surgery for histopathologically diagnosed primary liver carcinoma. Between about 4 and 11 cm across, the tumors were all of stage T1-T3 N0M0. Broader study findings: Overlap between tumor regions exceeded overlap of tumor with adjacent tissue or blood.

Germline DNA was also extracted, and blood RNA derived from unsorted whole blood. Sequences were obtained from peripheral blood. The chain has TRBV6-2 or TRBV6-3 and TRBJ2-1, with TRBD2 identical over 8 bases. The sequence was collected from a woman in her thirties with primary liver carcinoma and hepatitis B virus infection. In DNA form, the CDR3 reads TGTGCCAGCAAAGAAGCGGGAGACGGGAATGAGCAGTTCTTC. This sequence encodes CASKEAGDGNEQFF.